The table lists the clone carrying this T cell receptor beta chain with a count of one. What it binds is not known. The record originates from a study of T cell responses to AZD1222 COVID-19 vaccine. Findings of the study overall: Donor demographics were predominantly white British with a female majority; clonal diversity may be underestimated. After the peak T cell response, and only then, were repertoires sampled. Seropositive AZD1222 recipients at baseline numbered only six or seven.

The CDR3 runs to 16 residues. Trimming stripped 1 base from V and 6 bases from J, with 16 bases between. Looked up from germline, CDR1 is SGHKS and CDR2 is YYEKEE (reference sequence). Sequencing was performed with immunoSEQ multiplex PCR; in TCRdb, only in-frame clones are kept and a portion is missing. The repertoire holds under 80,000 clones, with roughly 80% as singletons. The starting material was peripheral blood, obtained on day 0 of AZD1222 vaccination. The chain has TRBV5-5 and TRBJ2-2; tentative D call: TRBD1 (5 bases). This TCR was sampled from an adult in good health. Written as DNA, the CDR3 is TGTGCCAGCAGCTTGAACGGCAGGGCTGGAGCCGGGGAGCTGTTTTTT. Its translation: CASSLNGRAGAGELFF.